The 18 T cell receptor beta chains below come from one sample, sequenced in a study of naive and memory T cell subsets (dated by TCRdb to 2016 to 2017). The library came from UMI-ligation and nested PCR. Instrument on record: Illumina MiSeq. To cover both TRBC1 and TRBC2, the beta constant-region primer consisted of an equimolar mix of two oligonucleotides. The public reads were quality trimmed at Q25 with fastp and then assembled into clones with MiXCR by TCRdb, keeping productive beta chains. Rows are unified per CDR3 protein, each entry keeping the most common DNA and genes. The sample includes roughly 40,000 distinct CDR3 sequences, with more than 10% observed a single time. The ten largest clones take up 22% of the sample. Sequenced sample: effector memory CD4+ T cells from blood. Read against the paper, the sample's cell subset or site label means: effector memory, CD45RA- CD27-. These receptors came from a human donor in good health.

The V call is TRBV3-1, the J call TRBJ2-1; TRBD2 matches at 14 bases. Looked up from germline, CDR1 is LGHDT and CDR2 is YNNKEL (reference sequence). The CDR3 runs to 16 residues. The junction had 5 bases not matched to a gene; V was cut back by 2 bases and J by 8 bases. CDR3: CASSQSGTSGSHEQFF. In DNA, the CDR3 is TGTGCCAGCAGCCAAAGCGGGACTAGCGGGAGCCATGAGCAGTTCTTC.

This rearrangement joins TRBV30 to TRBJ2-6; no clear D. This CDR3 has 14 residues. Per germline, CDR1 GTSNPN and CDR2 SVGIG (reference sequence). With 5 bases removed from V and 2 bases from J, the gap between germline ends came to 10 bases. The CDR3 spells CAWGERTGANVLTF. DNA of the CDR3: TGTGCCTGGGGGGAACGGACTGGGGCCAACGTCCTGACTTTC. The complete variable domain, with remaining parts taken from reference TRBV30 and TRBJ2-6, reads SQTIHQWPATLVQPVGSPLSLECTVEGTSNPNLYWYRQAAGRGLQLLFYSVGIGQISSEVPQNLSASRPQDRQFILSSKKLLLSDSGFYLCAWGERTGANVLTFGAGSRLTVL.

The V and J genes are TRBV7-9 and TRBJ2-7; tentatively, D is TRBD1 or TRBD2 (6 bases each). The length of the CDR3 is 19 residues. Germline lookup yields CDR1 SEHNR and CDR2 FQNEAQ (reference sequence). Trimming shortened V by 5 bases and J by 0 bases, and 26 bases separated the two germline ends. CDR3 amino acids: CASSHHPPRGAMSSYEQYF. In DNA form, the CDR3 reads TGTGCCAGCAGCCACCACCCGCCGAGGGGGGCGATGAGCTCCTACGAGCAGTACTTC.

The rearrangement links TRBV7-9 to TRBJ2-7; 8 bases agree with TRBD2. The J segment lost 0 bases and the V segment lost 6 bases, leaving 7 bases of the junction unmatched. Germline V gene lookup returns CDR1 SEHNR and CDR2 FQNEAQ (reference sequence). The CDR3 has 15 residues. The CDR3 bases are TGTGCCAGCAGTTCTAGCGGGTGGAGCTCCTACGAGCAGTACTTC. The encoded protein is CASSSSGWSSYEQYF. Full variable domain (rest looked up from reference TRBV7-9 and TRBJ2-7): DTGVSQNPRHKITKRGQNVTFRCDPISEHNRLYWYRQTLGQGPEFLTYFQNEAQLEKSRLLSDRFSAERPKGSFSTLEIQRTEQGDSAMYLCASSSSGWSSYEQYFGPGTRLTVT.

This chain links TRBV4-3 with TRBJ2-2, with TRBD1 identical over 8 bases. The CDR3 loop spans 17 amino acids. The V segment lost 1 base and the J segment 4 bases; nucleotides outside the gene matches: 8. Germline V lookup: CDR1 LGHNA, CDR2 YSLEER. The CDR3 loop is CASSQGKSGTGTGELFF. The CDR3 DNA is TGCGCCAGCAGCCAAGGCAAATCCGGGACAGGCACCGGGGAGCTGTTTTTT.

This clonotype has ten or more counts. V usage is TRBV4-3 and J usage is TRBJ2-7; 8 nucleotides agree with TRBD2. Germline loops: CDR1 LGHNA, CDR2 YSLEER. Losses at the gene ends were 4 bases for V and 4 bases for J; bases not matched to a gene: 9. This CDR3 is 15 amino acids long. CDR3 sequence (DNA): TGCGCCAGCAGCCGTGGAGCGGGAGTTGGTTACGAGCAGTACTTC. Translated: CASSRGAGVGYEQYF.

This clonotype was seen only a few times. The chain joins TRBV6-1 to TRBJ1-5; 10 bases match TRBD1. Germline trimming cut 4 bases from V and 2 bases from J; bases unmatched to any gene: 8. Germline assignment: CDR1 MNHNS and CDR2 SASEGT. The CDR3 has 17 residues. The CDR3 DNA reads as TGTGCCAGCAGTGGGGGGGGTGGACAGGGGGGCAATCAGCCCCAGCATTTT. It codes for CASSGGGGQGGNQPQHF.

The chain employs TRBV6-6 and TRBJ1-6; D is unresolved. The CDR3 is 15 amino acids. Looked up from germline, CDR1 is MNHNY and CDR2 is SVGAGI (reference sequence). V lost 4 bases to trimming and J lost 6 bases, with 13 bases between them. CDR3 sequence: CASSLAGQSNSPLHF. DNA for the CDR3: TGTGCCAGCAGTTTGGCAGGCCAGTCTAATTCACCCCTCCACTTT.

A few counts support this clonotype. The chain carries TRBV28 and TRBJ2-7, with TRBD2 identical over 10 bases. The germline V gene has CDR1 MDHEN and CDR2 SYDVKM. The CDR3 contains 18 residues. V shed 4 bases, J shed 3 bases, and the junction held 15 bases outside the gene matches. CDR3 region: CASSSHQNSGGGVYEQYF. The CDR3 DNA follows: TGTGCCAGCAGTTCCCACCAGAACAGCGGGGGGGGGGTCTACGAGCAGTACTTC.

In DNA, the CDR3 is TGTGCCAGCAGTGATTTCGGCAGGGGCGATGAAAAACTGTTTTTT. Amino acids: CASSDFGRGDEKLFF. The V call is TRBV6-1, the J call TRBJ1-4; weak D call: TRBD1 (6 bases). This CDR3 is 15 amino acids long. Trimming took off 3 bases at V and 6 bases at J, with 14 bases between the two ends. Germline CDR1 reads MNHNS; CDR2 reads SASEGT.

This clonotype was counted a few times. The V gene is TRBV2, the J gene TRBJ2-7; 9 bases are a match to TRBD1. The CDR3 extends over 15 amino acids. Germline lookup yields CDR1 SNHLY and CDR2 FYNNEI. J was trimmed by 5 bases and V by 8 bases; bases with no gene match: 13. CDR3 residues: CASDKSGTGYNEQYF. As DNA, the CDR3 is TGTGCCAGCGACAAATCCGGGACAGGGTACAACGAGCAGTACTTC.

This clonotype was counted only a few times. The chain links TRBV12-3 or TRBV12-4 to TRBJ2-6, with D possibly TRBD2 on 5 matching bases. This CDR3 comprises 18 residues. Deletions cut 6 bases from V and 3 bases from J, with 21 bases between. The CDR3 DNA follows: TGTGCCAGCAGGAACAGCGGACGGCTCACTGGTGGGGCCAACGTCCTGACTTTC. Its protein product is CASRNSGRLTGGANVLTF.

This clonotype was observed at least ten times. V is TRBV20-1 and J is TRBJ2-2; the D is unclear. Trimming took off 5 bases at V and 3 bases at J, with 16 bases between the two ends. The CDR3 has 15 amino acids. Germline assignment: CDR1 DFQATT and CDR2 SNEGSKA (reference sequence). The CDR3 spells CSAPRAQEDTGELFF. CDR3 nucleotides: TGCAGTGCTCCCCGTGCCCAGGAAGACACCGGGGAGCTGTTTTTT.

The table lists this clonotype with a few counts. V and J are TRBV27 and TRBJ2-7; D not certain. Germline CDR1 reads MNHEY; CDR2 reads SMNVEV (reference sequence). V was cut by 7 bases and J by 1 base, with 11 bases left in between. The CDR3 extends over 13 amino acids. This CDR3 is CASKNPESYEQYF. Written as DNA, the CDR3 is TGTGCCAGCAAGAACCCGGAGTCCTACGAGCAGTACTTC.

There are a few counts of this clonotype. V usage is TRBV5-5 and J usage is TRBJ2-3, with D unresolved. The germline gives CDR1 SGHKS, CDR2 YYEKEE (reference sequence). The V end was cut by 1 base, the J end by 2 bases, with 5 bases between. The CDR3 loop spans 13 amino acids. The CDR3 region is CASSLLVTDTQYF. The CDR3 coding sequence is TGTGCCAGCAGCTTGTTGGTCACAGATACGCAGTATTTT. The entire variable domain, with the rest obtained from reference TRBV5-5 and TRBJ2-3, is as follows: DAGVTQSPTHLIKTRGQQVTLRCSPISGHKSVSWYQQVLGQGPQFIFQYYEKEERGRGNFPDRFSARQFPNYSSELNVNALLLGDSALYLCASSLLVTDTQYFGPGTRLTVL.

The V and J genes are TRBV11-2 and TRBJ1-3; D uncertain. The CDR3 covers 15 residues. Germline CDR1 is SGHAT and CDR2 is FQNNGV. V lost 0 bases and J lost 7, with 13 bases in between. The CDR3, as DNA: TGTGCCAGCAGCTTAGATTACGGGGTTAGGAACACCATATATTTT. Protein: CASSLDYGVRNTIYF. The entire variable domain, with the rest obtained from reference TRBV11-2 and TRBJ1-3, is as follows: EAGVAQSPRYKIIEKRQSVAFWCNPISGHATLYWYQQILGQGPKLLIQFQNNGVVDDSQLPKDRFSAERLKGVDSTLKIQPAKLEDSAVYLCASSLDYGVRNTIYFGEGSWLTVV.

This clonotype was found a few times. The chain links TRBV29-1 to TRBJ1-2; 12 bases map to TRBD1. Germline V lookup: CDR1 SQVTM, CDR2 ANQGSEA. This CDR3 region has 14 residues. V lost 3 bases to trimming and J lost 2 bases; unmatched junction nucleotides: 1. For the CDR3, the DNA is TGCAGCGTTGATGGGACAGGGGGCAACTATGGCTACACCTTC. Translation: CSVDGTGGNYGYTF.

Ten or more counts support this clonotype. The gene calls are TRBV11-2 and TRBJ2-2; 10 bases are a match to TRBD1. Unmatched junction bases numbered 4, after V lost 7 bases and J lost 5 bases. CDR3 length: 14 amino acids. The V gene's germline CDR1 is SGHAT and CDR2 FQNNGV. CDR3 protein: CASIRTGGTGELFF. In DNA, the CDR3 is TGTGCCAGCATCAGGACAGGGGGAACCGGGGAGCTGTTTTTT.